The 16 T cell receptor beta chains listed next were all sequenced from one sample in a study of tumor-infiltrating lymphocytes in primary liver carcinoma. From around 500 ng of total RNA, TCR beta-specific cDNA was reverse-transcribed using a constant-region primer. What produced the TCR beta libraries was three nested multiplex PCR rounds using slightly modified ARM-PCR. Running 9 to 11 cycles apiece, the first two PCR rounds relied on TRBV1-TRBV30 forward primers together with a C-beta reverse primer. TCRdb fed the multiplex PCR reads into MiXCR, producing one record per CDR3 protein. The sample consists of 100,000 to 150,000 distinct CDR3 sequences, 60% to 80% of them appearing once. Both RNA and DNA were isolated together from around 20-30 mg of bulk tissue that had not been sorted. The sample consisted of liver tumor tissue from sampling region 3. As for subset: tumor region T3, left-lateral pole. Source of these receptors: a woman aged 55-69 years with primary liver carcinoma and hepatitis B virus infection.

Concerning this clonotype: A read error is possible here, since a much larger clone lies one base away. V is TRBV5-6 and J is TRBJ2-1; TRBD2 agrees at 10 bases. The germline V gene has CDR1 SGHDT and CDR2 YYEEEE. CDR3 length: 18 residues. For the CDR3, the DNA is TGTGCCAGCAGCTTGGCCGTACTAGCGGGAAGTTTCTACAATGAGCAGTCCTTC. It encodes CASSLAVLAGSFYNEQSF. The variable domain in full, completed from reference TRBV5-6 and TRBJ2-1, reads DAGVTQSPTHLIKTRGQQVTLRCSPKSGHDTVSWYQQALGQGPQFIFQYYEEEERQRGNFPDRFSGHQFPNYSSELNVNALLLGDSALYLCASSLAVLAGSFYNEQSFGPGTRLTVL.

As concerns this clonotype: Being one base from a much bigger clone, this may be a read error. V is TRBV5-1 and J is TRBJ1-4; no definite D call. The germline V gene has CDR1 SGHRS and CDR2 YFSETQ. This CDR3 spans 14 amino acids. Trimming took 6 bases from V and 3 from J, leaving 12 bases between them. Here the CDR3 DNA reads TGCGCCAGCAAGGAGGGTCTTCCTAATGAAAAACTGTTTTTT. This codes for CASKEGLPNEKLFF.

A few counts support this clonotype. The chain uses TRBV28 and TRBJ2-1; 7 bases fit TRBD2. This CDR3 is built from 17 residues. Germline assignment: CDR1 MDHEN and CDR2 SYDVKM. Trimming removed 5 bases from V and 1 base from J; junction bases left unmatched: 11. CDR3: CASSAVGGSRSYNEQFF. In nucleotides, the CDR3 is TGTGCCAGCAGTGCCGTTGGCGGGAGTCGGTCCTACAATGAGCAGTTCTTC.

Remarks on this clonotype: A junction boundary mismatches the germline segment, possibly from a read error. The V call is TRBV11-3, the J call TRBJ2-3; D gene uncertain. From germline, CDR1 is SGHNT and CDR2 YENEEA. There are 14 residues in the CDR3. CDR3 region: CASGHRIGTDTQYF. As DNA, the CDR3 is TGTGCCAGCGGCCATCGGATAGGCACAGATACACAGTATTTT.

This clonotype was picked up many times. The chain employs TRBV11-1 and TRBJ2-1; 8 nucleotides match TRBD1. The CDR3 has 15 amino acids. Trimming cost V 7 bases and J 2 bases; bases outside gene matches: 7. Germline V gives CDR1 SGHAT, CDR2 FQDESV (reference sequence). In DNA, the CDR3 is TGTGCCAGCACCGACGGGACAGGCGCCTACAATGAGCAGTTCTTC. This sequence encodes CASTDGTGAYNEQFF.

Regarding this clonotype: This CDR3 is missing its conserved last phenylalanine or tryptophan, likely due to a read error. No DNA is shown, since the ends of the CDR3 on it are uncertain; the CDR3 is the one TCRdb lists. The chain couples TRBV11-3 to TRBJ2-6; the table's TRBD1 call for D was not verified on the DNA. The CDR3 spans 16 amino acids, including both terminal residues. CDR1 is SGHNT and CDR2 is YENEEA in the germline V gene. The CDR3 here is CASSSEGAGGTNVPTL.

V is TRBV29-1 and J is TRBJ2-5; TRBD1 matches at 7 bases. Germline V gives CDR1 SQVTM, CDR2 ANQGSEA. Trimming cost V 2 bases and J 5 bases; bases outside gene matches: 11. This CDR3 contains 15 residues. CDR3 residues: CSVEPMTGSEETQYF. CDR3 DNA sequence: TGCAGCGTTGAACCTATGACAGGGTCCGAGGAGACCCAGTACTTC.

This clonotype appeared once. No conserved phenylalanine or tryptophan ends this CDR3, so it is likely a read error. V and J are TRBV29-1 and TRBJ1-2; 9 nucleotides agree with TRBD1. Germline CDR1 SQVTM, CDR2 ANQGSEA. The CDR3 is made up of 14 amino acids. CDR3 sequence: CNVEGQGQNYGYTS. The DNA of the CDR3 is TGCAACGTTGAGGGACAGGGACAGAACTATGGCTACACCTCC.

Of note for this clonotype: The conserved closing phenylalanine or tryptophan is absent in this CDR3, likely reflecting a read error. Because the CDR3's place on the DNA is in doubt, the DNA is left out and the CDR3 is given as listed by TCRdb. The V gene is TRBV29-1, the J gene TRBJ1-2; the table assigns TRBD1, which was not confirmed against the DNA. Germline CDR1 reads SQVTM; CDR2 reads ANQGSEA. The CDR3 adds up to 12 amino acids, both ends counted. The CDR3 is CSVEDRGYGYSI.

Note on this clonotype: A much larger clone is a single base away; this may be a read error. V gene TRBV30 combines with J gene TRBJ2-1; D gene unclear. Germline assignment: CDR1 GTSNPN and CDR2 SVGIG (reference sequence). The CDR3 consists of 11 residues. Between the trimmed V and J ends, which lost 6 bases and 9 bases, there was a span of 12 bases. CDR3: CACSPRIEQFF. CDR3 in DNA: TGTGCCTGTTCCCCGAGGATTGAGCAGTTCTTC.

A note on this clonotype: The junction departs from the called germline gene at one end, perhaps through a read error. This chain connects TRBV7-9 to TRBJ2-5; D possibly corresponds to TRBD1 (6 bases). Germline V gene sequence: CDR1 SEHNR, CDR2 FQNEAQ (reference sequence). This CDR3 is built from 14 residues. The CDR3 loop is CSSSPDRTQETQYF. The CDR3 DNA reads as TGTTCCAGCAGCCCCGACAGGACTCAAGAGACCCAGTACTTT.

On this clonotype itself: Since the CDR3 does not end with the conserved phenylalanine or tryptophan, this likely comes from a read error. CDR3 in amino acids: CASSSSSFIYNEQFL. CDR3 coding DNA: TGCGCCAGCAGCTCCTCTAGCTTTATTTACAATGAGCAGTTCCTC. The chain carries TRBV5-1 and TRBJ2-1, with a possible D match to TRBD2 (5 bases). Trimming left V 3 bases short and J 4 bases short, with 14 bases between. There are 15 residues in the CDR3. The germline CDR1 and CDR2 sequences are SGHRS and YFSETQ.

There are many counts of this clonotype. J is TRBJ2-4 and V is TRBV5-1, with D hard to call. The ends were cut back, 4 bases at V and 0 bases at J, with 8 bases in the middle. The CDR3 sequence is 14 residues long. Germline CDR1 reads SGHRS; CDR2 reads YFSETQ. This CDR3 reads CASSTQLAKNIQYF. Written as DNA, the CDR3 is TGCGCCAGCAGCACACAGTTAGCCAAAAACATTCAGTACTTC.

Worth noting for this clonotype: A read error may account for a junction end that differs from germline. The chain has TRBV6-2 or TRBV6-3 and TRBJ2-7; 12 bases match TRBD1. The CDR3 totals 14 residues. The germline V gene has CDR1 MNHEY and CDR2 SVGEGT. DNA of the CDR3: TGTACCAGCAGCCCCGGGACAGGGGGCGATGAGCAGTACTTC. Amino acids: CTSSPGTGGDEQYF.

Points on this clonotype: This may come from a read error, since a much larger clone is one base off. V gene TRBV7-9 combines with J gene TRBJ1-4; 7 bases line up with TRBD1. V shed 5 bases and J 3 bases; nucleotides not matched to a gene: 9. CDR3 length: 16 residues. Germline lookup yields CDR1 SEHNR and CDR2 FQNEAQ (reference sequence). The CDR3 sequence: CASSISAGGANEKLFF. The DNA for the CDR3 is TGTGCCAGCAGCATAAGCGCAGGGGGAGCTAATGAAAAACTGTTTTTT. The complete variable domain, with remaining parts taken from reference TRBV7-9 and TRBJ1-4, reads DTGVSQNPRHKITKRGQNVTFRCDPISEHNRLYWYRQTLGQGPEFLTYFQNEAQLEKSRLLSDRFSAERPKGSFSTLEIQRTEQGDSAMYLCASSISAGGANEKLFFGSGTQLSVL.

As for this clonotype: With a much larger clone just one base away, this may be a read error. The gene calls are TRBV7-8 and TRBJ2-2, with 9 positions matching TRBD1. The ends lost 8 bases at V and 7 bases at J; junction bases unmatched: 8. Germline V CDR1 and CDR2: SGHVS, FQNEAQ. This CDR3 comprises 14 residues. Here the CDR3 DNA reads TGTGCCAGCGGCTGGACAGGGGCCCTCGGGGAGCTGTTTTTT. This encodes CASGWTGALGELFF.